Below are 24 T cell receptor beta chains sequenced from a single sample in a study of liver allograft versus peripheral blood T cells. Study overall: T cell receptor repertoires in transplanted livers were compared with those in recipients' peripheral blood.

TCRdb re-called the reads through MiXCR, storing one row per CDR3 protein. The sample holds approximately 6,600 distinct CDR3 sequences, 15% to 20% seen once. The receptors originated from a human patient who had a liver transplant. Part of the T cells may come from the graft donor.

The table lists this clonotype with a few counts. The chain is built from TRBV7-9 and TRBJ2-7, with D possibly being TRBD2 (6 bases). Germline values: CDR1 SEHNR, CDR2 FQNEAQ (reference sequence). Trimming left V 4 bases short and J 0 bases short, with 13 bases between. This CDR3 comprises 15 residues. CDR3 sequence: CASSSLTGDSYEQYF. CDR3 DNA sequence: TGTGCCAGCAGCTCGTTGACGGGAGACTCCTACGAGCAGTACTTC.

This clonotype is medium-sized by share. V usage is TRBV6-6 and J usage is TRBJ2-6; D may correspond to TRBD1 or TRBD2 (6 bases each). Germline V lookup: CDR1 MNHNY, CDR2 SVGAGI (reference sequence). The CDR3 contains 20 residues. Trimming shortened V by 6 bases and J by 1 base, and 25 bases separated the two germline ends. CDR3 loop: CASRSPGILEGGSGANVLTF. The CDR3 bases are TGTGCCAGCAGGTCGCCCGGGATCCTAGAGGGGGGATCTGGGGCCAACGTCCTGACTTTC.

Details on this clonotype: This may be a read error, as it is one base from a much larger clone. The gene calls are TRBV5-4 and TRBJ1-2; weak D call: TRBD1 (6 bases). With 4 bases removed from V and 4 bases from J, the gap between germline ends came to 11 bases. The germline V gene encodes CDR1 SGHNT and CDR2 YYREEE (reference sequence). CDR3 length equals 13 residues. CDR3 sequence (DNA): TGTGCCAGCAGCGGGGACACCGTCTATGGCTACACCTTC. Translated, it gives CASSGDTVYGYTF.

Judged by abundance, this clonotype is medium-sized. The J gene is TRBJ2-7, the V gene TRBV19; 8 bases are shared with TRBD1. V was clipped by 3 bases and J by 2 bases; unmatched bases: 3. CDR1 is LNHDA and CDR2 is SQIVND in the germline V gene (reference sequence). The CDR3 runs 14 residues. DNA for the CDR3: TGTGCCAGTAGTATGACAGGGGCGACCTACGAGCAGTACTTC. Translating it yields CASSMTGATYEQYF.

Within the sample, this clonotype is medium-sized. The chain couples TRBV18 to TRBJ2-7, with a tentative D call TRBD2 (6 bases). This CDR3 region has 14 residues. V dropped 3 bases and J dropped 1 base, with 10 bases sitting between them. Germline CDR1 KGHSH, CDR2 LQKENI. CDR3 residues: CASSPGAGSYEQYF. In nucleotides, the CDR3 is TGTGCCAGCTCACCCGGGGCGGGGTCCTACGAGCAGTACTTC. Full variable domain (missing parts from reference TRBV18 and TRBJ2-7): NAGVMQNPRHLVRRRGQEARLRCSPMKGHSHVYWYRQLPEEGLKFMVYLQKENIIDESGMPKERFSAEFPKEGPSILRIQQVVRGDSAAYFCASSPGAGSYEQYFGPGTRLTVT.

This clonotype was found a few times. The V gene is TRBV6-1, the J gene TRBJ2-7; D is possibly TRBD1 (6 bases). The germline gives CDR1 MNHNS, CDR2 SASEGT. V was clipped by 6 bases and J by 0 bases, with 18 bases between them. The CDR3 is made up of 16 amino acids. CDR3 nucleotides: TGTGCCAGCAGCGGAGGTGGGGGCTTTCGCTCCTACGAGCAGTACTTC. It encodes CASSGGGGFRSYEQYF.

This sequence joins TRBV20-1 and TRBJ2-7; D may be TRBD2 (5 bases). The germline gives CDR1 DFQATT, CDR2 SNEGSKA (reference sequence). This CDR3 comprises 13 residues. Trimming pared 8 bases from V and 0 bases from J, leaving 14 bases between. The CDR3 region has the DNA TGCAGTCCTCAAGCGGCAAGCTCCTACGAGCAGTACTTC. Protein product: CSPQAASSYEQYF.

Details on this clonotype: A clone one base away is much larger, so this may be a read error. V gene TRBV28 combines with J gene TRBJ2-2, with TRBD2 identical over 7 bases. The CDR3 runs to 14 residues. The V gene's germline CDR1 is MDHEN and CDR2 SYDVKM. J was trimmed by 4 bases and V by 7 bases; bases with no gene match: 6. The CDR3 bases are TGTGCCAGCATGCGGGAGAGGGGCACCGGGGAGCTGTTTTTT. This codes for CASMRERGTGELFF.

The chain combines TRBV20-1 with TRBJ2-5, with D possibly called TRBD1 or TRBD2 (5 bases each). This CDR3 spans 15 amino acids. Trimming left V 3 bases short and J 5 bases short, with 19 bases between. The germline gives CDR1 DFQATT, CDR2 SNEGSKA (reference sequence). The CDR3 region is CSASPGTGVGETQYF. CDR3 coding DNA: TGCAGTGCTAGCCCCGGGACCGGCGTTGGTGAGACCCAGTACTTC.

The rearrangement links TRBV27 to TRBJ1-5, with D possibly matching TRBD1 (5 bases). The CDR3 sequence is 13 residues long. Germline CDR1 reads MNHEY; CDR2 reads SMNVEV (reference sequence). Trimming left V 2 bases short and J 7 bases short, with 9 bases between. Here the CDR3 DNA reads TGTGCCAGCAGTTTAGTCAGGGAGCAGCCCCAGCATTTT. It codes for CASSLVREQPQHF.

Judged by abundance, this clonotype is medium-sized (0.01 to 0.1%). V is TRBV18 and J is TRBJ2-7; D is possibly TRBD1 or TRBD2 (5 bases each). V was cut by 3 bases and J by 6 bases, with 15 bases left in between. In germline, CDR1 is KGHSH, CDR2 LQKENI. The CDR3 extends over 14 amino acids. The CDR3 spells CASSPQDIGTEQYF. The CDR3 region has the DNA TGTGCCAGCTCACCTCAGGATATAGGGACCGAGCAGTACTTC.

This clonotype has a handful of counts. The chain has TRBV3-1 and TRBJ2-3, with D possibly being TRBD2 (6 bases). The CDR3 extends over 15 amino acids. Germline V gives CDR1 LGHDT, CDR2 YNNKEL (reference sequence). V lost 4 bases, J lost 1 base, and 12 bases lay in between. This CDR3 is CASSPQEGRTDTQYF. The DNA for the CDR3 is TGTGCCAGCAGCCCCCAGGAGGGCCGCACAGATACGCAGTATTTT.

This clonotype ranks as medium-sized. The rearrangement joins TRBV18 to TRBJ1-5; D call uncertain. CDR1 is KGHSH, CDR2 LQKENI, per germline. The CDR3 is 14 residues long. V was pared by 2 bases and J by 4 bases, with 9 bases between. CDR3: CASSPESRNQPQHF. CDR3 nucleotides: TGTGCCAGCTCACCAGAGTCCCGTAATCAGCCCCAGCATTTT.

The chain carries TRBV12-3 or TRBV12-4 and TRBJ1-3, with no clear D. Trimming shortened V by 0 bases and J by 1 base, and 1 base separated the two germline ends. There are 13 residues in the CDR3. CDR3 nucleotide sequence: TGTGCCAGCAGTTTAGCTTCTGGAAACACCATATATTTT. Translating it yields CASSLASGNTIYF.

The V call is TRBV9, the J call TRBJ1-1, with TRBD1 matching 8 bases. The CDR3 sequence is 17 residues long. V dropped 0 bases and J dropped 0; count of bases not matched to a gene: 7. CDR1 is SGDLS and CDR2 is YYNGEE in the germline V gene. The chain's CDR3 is CASSVAGTGSMNTEAFF. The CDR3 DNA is TGTGCCAGCAGCGTAGCAGGGACAGGCTCCATGAACACTGAAGCTTTCTTT.

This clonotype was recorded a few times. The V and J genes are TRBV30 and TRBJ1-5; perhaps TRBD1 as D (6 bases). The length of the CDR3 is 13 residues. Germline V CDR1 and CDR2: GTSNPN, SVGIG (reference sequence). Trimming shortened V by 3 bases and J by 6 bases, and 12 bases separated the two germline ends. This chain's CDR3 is CAWSPTGTQPQHF. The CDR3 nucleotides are TGTGCCTGGAGCCCTACAGGGACTCAGCCCCAGCATTTT. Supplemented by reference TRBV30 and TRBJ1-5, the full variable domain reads SQTIHQWPATLVQPVGSPLSLECTVEGTSNPNLYWYRQAAGRGLQLLFYSVGIGQISSEVPQNLSASRPQDRQFILSSKKLLLSDSGFYLCAWSPTGTQPQHFGDGTRLSIL.

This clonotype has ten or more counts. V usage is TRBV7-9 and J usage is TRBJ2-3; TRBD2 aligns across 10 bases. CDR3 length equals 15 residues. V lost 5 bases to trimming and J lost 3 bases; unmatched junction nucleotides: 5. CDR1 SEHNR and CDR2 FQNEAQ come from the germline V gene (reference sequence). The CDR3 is CASSPVAGGTDTQYF. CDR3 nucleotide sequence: TGTGCCAGCAGCCCAGTAGCGGGAGGAACAGATACGCAGTATTTT.

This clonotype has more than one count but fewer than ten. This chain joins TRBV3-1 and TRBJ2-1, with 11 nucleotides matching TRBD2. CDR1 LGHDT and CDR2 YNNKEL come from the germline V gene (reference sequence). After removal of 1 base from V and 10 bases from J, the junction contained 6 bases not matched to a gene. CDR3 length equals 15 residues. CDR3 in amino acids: CASSQGTSGSGEQFF. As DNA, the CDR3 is TGTGCCAGCAGCCAAGGGACTAGCGGGTCCGGCGAGCAGTTCTTC.

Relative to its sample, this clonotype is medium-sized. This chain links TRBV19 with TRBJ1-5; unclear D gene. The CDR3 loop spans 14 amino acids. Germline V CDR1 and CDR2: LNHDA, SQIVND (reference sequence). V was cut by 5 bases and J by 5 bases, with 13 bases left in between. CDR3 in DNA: TGTGCCAGTAGTCCGGACGGGGTTTATCAGCCCCAGCATTTT. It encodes CASSPDGVYQPQHF.

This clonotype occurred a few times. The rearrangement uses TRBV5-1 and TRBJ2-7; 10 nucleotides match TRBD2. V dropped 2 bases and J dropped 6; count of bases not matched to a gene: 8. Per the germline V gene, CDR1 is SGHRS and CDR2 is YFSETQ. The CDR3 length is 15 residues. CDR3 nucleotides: TGCGCCAGCAGCTTAGCGGGGGGGATGAACGGCGAGCAGTACTTC. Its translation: CASSLAGGMNGEQYF. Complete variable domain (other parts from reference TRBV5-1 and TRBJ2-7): KAGVTQTPRYLIKTRGQQVTLSCSPISGHRSVSWYQQTPGQGLQFLFEYFSETQRNKGNFPGRFSGRQFSNSRSEMNVSTLELGDSALYLCASSLAGGMNGEQYFGPGTRLTVT.

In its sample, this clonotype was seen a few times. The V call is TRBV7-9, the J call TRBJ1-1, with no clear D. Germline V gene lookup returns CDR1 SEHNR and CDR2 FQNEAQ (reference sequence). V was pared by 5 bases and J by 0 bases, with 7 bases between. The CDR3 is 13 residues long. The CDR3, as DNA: TGTGCCAGCAGCCCGAACATGAACACTGAAGCTTTCTTT. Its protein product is CASSPNMNTEAFF.

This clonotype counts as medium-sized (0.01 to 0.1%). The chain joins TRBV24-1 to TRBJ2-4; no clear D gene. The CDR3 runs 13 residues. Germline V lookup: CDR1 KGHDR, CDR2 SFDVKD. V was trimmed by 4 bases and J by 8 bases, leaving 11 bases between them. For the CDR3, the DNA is TGTGCCACCAGTGACCCTCCCGAGGACATTCAGTACTTC. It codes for CATSDPPEDIQYF.

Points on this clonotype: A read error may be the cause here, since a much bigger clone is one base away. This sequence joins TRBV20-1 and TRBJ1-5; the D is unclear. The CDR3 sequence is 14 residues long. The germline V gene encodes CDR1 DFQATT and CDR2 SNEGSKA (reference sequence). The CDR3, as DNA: TGCAGTGCTAGAGATTCGGCAGAAAATCGGCCCCAGCATTTT. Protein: CSARDSAENRPQHF.

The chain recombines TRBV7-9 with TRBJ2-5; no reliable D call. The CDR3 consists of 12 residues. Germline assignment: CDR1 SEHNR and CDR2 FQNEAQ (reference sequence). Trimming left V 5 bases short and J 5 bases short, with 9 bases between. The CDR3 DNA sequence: TGTGCCAGCAGCCCCCTAATGGAGACCCAGTACTTC. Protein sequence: CASSPLMETQYF.